The clone carrying this T cell receptor (beta chain) was recorded many times. No antigen is known for it. The sample originates from a study of response to subunit inactivated influenza vaccine. Study observations and caveats: Researchers suggested that each seasonal influenza vaccination recruits few new T cells.

TCRdb analysed the RT-PCR reads with MiXCR anew, one entry per CDR3 protein. The sample consists of 400,000 to 650,000 distinct CDR3 sequences, 7.2% of them appearing once. V was clipped by 2 bases and J by 3 bases, with 11 bases between them. This CDR3 comprises 14 residues. Germline V CDR1 and CDR2: SGHRS, YFSETQ. Source: PBMCs from blood, taken less than 30 months after vaccination. The receptor comes from a man aged 45-69 years who received an inactivated influenza vaccine. The rearrangement joins TRBV5-1 to TRBJ2-5; no clear D. The DNA of the CDR3 is TGCGCCAGCAGCTTTACAGCGAAAAAAGAGACCCAGTACTTC. Encoded protein: CASSFTAKKETQYF.